This TCR beta chain was obtained from a study of blood T cell repertoires in COVID-19. Study-level information: There were acute and convalescent COVID-19 samples, and they came from the United States, Italy and Spain. PBMCs, B-cell-depleted T cells, or T cells provided the cDNA or gDNA that made up the material.

CDR3 length: 19 amino acids. Germline assignment: CDR1 ENHRY and CDR2 SYGVKD. Trimming cost V 3 bases and J 0 bases, with 18 bases left between them. Authors' data handling: Amplifying reference gene primers gave estimates of nucleated cell counts. Using immunoSEQ multiplex PCR, the repertoire was profiled, and TCRdb retains in-frame clones only, with some absent. From that table come the V and J calls and clone size; the DNA was used to work out D and trimming. The table shows about 50,000 clones, with 85% to 90% occurring only once. Specimen: peripheral blood. The genes are TRBV10-3 and TRBJ1-6; D gene unclear. This TCR derives from a human donor in a cohort sampled during active COVID-19. CDR3 coding DNA: TGTGCCATCAGTGAAACTAGTGGCGTTTCCAGCTCCTATAATTCACCCCTCCACTTT. Translation: CAISETSGVSSSYNSPLHF.